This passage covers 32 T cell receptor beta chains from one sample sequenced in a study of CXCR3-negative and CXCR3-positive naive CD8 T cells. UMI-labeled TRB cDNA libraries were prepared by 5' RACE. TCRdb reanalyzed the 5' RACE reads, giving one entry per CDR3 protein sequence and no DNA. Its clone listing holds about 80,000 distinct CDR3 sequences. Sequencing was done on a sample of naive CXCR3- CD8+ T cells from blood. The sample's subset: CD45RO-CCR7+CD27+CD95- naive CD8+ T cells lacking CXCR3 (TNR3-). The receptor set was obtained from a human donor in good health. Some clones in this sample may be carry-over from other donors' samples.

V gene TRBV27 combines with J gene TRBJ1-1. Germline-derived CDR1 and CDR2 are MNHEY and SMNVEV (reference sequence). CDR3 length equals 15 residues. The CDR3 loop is CASSLSGDYNTEAFF.

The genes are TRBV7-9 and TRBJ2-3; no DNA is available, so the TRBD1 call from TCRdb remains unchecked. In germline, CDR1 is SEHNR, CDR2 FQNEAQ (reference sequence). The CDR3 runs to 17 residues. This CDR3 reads CASSLPLRDRVADTQYF.

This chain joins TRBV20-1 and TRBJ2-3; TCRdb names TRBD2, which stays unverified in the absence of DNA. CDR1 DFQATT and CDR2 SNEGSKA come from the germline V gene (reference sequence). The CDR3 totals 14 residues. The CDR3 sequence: CSARMGLARDTQYF.

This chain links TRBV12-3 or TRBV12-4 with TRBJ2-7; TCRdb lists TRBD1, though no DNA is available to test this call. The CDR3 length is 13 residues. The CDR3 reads CASTTGTGLEQYF.

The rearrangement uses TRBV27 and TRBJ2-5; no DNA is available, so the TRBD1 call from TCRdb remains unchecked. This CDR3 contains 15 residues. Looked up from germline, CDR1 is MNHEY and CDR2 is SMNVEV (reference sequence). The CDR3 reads CASSSRDSQQETQYF.

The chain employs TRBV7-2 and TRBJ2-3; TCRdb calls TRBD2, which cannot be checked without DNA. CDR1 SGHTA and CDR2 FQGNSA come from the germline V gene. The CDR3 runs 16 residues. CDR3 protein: CASSLAGGSVTDTQYF.

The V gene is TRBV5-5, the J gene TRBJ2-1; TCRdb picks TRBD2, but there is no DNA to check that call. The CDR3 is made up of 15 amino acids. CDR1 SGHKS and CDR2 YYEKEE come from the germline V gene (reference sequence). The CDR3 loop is CASSKGLAGGNEQFF.

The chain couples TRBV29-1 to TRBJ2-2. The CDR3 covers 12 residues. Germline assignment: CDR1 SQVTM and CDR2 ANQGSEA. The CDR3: CSVEEPGGELFF.

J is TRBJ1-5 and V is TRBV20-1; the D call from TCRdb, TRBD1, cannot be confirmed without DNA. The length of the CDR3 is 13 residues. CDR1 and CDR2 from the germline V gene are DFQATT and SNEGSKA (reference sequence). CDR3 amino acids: CSAEDRANQPQHF.

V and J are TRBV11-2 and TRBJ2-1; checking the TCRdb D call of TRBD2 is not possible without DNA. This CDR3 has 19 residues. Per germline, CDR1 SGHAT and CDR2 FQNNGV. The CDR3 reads CASSLAGLAGGNLYNEQFF.

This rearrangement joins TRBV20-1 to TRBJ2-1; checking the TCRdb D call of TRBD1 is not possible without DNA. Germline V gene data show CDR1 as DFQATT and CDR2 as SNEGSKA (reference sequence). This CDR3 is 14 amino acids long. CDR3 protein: CSAARGANYNEQFF.

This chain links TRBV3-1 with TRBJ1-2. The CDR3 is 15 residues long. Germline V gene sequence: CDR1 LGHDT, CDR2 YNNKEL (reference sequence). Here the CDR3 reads CASSQERGINYGYTF.

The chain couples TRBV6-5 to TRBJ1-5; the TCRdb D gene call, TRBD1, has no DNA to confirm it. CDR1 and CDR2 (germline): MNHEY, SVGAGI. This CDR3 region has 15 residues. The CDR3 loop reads CASSITGGYNQPQHF.

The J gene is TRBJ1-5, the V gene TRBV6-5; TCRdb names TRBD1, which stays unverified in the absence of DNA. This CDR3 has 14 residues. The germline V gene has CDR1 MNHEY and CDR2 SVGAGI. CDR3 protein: CASSPRTPPSPQHF.

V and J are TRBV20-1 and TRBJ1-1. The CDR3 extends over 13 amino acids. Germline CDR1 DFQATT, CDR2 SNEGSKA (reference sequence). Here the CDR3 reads CSARVGMNTEAFF.

CDR3 sequence: CSARGETGLYEQYF. The chain uses TRBV20-1 and TRBJ2-7; TCRdb's D call, TRBD1, is unchecked because there is no DNA. The CDR3 runs 14 residues. Germline V CDR1 and CDR2: DFQATT, SNEGSKA (reference sequence).

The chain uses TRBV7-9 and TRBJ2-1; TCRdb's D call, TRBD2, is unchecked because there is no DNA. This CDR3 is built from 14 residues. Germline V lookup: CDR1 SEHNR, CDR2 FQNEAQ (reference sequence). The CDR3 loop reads CASKTSGLNNEQFF.

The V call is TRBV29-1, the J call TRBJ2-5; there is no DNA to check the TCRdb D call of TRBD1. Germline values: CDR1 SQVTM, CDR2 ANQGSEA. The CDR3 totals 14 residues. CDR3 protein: CSVEDLDRVETQYF.

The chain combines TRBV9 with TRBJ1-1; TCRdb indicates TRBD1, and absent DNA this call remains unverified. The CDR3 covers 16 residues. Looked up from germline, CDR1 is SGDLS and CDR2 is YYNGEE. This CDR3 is CASSQYGTGGPTEAFF. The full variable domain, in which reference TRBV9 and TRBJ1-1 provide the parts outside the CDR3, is DSGVTQTPKHLITATGQRVTLRCSPRSGDLSVYWYQQSLDQGLQFLIQYYNGEERAKGNILERFSAQQFPDLHSELNLSSLELGDSALYFCASSQYGTGGPTEAFFGQGTRLTVV.

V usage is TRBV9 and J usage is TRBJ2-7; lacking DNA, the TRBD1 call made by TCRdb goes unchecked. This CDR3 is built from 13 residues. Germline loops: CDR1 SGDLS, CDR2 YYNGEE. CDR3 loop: CASSVGTAYEQYF.

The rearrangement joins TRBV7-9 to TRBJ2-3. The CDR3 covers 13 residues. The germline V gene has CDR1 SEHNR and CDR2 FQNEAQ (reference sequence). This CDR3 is CASSYVGPDTQYF.

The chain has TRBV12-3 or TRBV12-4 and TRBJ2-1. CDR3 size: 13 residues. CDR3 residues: CASSFWGYNEQFF.

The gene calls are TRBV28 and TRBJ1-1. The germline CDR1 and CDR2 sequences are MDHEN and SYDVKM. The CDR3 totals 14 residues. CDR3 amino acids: CASSFEGRVLEAFF.

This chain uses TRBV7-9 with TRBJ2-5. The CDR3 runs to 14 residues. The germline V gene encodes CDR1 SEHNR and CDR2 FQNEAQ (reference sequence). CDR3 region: CASSLSAGQETQYF.

The CDR3 sequence is CSATSGESFTPYEQYF. V usage is TRBV20-1 and J usage is TRBJ2-7; TCRdb indicates TRBD1, and absent DNA this call remains unverified. Germline V gene data show CDR1 as DFQATT and CDR2 as SNEGSKA (reference sequence). This CDR3 is built from 16 residues.

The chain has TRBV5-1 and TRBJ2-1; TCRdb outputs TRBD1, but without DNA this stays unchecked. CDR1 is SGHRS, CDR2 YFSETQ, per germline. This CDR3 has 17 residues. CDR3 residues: CASSLDRSDLSYNEQFF. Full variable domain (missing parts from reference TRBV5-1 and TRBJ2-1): KAGVTQTPRYLIKTRGQQVTLSCSPISGHRSVSWYQQTPGQGLQFLFEYFSETQRNKGNFPGRFSGRQFSNSRSEMNVSTLELGDSALYLCASSLDRSDLSYNEQFFGPGTRLTVL.

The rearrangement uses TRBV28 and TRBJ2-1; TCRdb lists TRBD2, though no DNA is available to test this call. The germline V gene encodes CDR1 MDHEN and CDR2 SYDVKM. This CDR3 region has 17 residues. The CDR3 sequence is CASSRDSRLSSYNEQFF.

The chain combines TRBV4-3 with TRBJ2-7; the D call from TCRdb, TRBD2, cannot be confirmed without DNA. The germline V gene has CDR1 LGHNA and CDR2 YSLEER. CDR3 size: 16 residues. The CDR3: CASSQEWPAGSYEQYF.

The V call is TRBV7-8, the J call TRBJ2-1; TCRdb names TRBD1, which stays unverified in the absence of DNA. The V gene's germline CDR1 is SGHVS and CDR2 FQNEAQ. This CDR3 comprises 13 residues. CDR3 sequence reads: CASSSSPGSEQFF.

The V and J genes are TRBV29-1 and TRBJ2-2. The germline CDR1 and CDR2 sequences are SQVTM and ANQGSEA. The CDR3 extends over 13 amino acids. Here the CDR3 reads CSVRSENTGELFF.

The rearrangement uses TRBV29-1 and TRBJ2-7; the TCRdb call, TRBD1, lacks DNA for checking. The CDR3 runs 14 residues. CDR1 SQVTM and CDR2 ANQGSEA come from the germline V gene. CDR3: CSVEEDRGGYEQYF.

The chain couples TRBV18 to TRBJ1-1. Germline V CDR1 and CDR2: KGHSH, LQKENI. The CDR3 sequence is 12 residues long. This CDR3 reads CASSPGYTEAFF.